This T cell receptor (beta chain) comes out of a study of blood T cell repertoires in COVID-19. The overall study: Whether acute or convalescent, the COVID-19 samples came from the United States, Italy and Spain.

Produced via immunoSEQ multiplex PCR; TCRdb's table is partial and in-frame only. Here the sample spans a few hundred thousand clones, about 85% being singletons. All recovered Cohort 3 donors got two negative PCRs, got clearance, or saw symptom resolution. In germline, CDR1 is MNHEY, CDR2 SVGAGI. The CDR3 spans 12 residues. V lost 7 bases and J 2 bases, leaving 7 bases between the germline ends. This TCR was sampled from a woman aged 55-70 years who had recovered from COVID-19. Source material: PBMCs or T cells enriched from blood (not recorded which). This chain uses TRBV6-5 with TRBJ2-3, with D uncertain. In DNA form, the CDR3 reads TGTGCCAGCAAAGCTATCACAGATACGCAGTATTTT. This translates into CASKAITDTQYF.